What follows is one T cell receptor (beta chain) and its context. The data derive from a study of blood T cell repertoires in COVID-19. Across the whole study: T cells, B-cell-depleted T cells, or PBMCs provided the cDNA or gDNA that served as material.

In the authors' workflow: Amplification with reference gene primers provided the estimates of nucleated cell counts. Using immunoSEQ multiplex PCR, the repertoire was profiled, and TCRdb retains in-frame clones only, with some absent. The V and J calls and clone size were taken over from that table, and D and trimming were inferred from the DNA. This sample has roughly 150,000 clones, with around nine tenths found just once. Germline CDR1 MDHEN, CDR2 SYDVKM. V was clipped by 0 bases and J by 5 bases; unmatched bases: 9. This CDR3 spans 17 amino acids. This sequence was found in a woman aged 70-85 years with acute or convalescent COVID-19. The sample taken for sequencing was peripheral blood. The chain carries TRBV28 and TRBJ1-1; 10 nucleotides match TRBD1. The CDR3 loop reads CASSLWRQGARMTEAFF. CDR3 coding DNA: TGTGCCAGCAGTTTATGGCGACAGGGGGCACGGATGACTGAAGCTTTCTTT.